This TCR beta chain was identified in a study of T cells after yellow fever vaccination. Study context: Some fractions had low cell numbers, and these were prepared with SMART-Seq v4 Ultra Low Input.

MiXCR, applied by TCRdb to the 5' RACE reads, yields one record per CDR3 protein. Here the sample spans fewer than 450,000 distinct CDR3 sequences, around 8.1% being singletons. Overall study findings and caveats: Post-booster samples contained most primary-vaccination clones (roughly 96% CD4, about 85% CD8). Within FACS-sorted repertoires, abundant clonotypes contaminating from the bulk population could be present.

This clonotype came up a few times. The target antigen is unknown. Here the sequenced sample was PBMCs, taken 45 days after the first yellow fever vaccination. The sequence was collected from a man aged 18 to 30 who received the YFV17D yellow fever vaccine.

In nucleotides, the CDR3 is TGCAGTGCTCTGAGGGGAGAGACCCAGTACTTC. Protein sequence: CSALRGETQYF. The rearrangement uses TRBV20-1 and TRBJ2-5, with D perhaps given as TRBD1 or TRBD2 (5 bases each). CDR1 and CDR2 (germline): DFQATT, SNEGSKA (reference sequence). The CDR3 sequence is 11 residues long. Trimming removed 5 bases at V and 4 bases at J, with 8 bases between.